Sequencing of this T cell receptor beta chain was carried out in a study of response to subunit inactivated influenza vaccine. Germline assignment: CDR1 SGHAT and CDR2 FQNNGV. V was shortened by 6 bases and J by 1 base, with 12 bases between the two germline ends. The CDR3 is 14 amino acids. This clonotype was observed a few times. Its antigen is not identified. General study findings and limits: Only a handful of new T cells, the authors suggested, are recruited with each seasonal influenza vaccination.

TCRdb re-called the RT-PCR reads through MiXCR, storing one row per CDR3 protein. The sample has hundreds of thousands of distinct CDR3 sequences, less than 8% seen once; the top ten hold 10% to 15%. Sample: PBMCs from blood, taken less than 30 months after vaccination. This chain links TRBV11-2 with TRBJ1-1; no clear D gene. This sequence was found in a man aged 50 to 75 who received an inactivated influenza vaccine. In nucleotides, the CDR3 is TGTGCCAGCAGACTAAGGGTTGAGAACACTGAAGCTTTCTTT. Residues: CASRLRVENTEAFF.